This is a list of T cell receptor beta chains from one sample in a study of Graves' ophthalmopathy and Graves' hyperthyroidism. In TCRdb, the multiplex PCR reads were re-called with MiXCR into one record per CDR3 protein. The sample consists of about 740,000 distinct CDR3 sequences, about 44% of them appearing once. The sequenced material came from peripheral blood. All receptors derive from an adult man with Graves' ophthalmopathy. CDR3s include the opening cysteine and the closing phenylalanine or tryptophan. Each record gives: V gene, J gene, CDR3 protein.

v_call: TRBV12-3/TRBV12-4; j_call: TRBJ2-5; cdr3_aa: CASSFGGAGTETQYF
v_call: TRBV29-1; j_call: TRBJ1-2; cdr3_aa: CSVGGLAGSASGYTF
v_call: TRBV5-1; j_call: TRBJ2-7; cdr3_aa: CASSLAVVAGEGYEQYF
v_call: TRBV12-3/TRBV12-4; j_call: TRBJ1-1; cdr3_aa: CASKGTDSEAFF
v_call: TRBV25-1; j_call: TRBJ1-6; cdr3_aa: CAQTGRTPLHF
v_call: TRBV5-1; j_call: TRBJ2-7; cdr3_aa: CASSLALFYEQYF
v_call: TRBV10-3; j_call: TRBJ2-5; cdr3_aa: CASSYPLSAVQETQYF
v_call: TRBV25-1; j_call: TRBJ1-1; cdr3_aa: CARGGGATLSAFF
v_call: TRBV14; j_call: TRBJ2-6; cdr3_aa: CASSQARSSGANVLTF
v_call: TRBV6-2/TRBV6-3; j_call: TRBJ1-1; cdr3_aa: CASSYLRQGEAFF
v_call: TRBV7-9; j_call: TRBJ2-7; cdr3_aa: CASSLSGGYSYEQYF
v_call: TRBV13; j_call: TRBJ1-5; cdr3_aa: CASSLWGDQPQHF
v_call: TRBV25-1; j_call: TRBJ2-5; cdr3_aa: CASSELSGGGETQYF
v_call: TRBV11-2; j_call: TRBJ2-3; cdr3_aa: CASTPLSDTQYF
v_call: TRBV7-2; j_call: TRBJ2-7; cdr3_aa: CASSFTTGRNEQYF
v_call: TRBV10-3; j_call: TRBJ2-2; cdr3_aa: CAINTGVAGETGELFF
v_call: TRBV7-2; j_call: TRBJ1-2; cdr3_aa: CASSVQVDRVNYGYTF
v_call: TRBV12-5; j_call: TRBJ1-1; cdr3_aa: CASVLDYPNTEAFF
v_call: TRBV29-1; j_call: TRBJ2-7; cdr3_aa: CSVVAAVSYEQYF
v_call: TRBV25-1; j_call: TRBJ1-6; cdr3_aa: CAGGRNSPLHF
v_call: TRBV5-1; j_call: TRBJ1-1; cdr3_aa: CASSSDRGRWNTEAFF
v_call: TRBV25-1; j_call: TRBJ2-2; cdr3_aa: CASSPRGDRVNTGELFF
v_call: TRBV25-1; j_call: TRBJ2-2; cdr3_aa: CASLNIFRGRSTGELFF
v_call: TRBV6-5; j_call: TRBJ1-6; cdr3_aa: CASSYVPGGTHNSPLHF
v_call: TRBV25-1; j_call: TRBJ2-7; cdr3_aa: CACSARGDRYYEQHF
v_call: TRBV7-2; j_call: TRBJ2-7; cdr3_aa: CASSQTAGTVEQYF
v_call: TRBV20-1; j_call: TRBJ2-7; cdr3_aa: CSARDPRAGKYEQYF
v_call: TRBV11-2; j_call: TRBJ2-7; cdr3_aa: CASSPTGQGGEQYF
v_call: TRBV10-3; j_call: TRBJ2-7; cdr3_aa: CASSPTSGTFYEQYF
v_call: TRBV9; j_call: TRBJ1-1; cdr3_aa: CASSPWEGARDTEAFF
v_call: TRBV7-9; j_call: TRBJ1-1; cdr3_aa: CASSIYRGNTEAFF
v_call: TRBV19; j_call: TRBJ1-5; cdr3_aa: CASNISGTQHF